This entry is about one T cell receptor (beta chain). Its specificity is unknown. The V and J ends lost 0 bases and 6 bases respectively, with 9 bases between them. CDR1 and CDR2 from the germline V gene are SSHAT and FNYEAQ (reference sequence). The CDR3 contains 13 residues. These data are taken from a study of blood T cells in healthy people across ages. It was with a sample-barcoded 5' primer and a J-beta primer mix that a second PCR of roughly 7 to 12 cycles was run. TCRdb fed the 5' RACE reads into MiXCR, producing one record per CDR3 protein. The data hold over 1,200,000 distinct CDR3 sequences, with 59% observed a single time. General study points: Relative to aged donors, long-lived donors carried more naive CD4+ cells and displayed higher diversity. Diversity estimates drawn from one million T cells were deemed underestimates. Diversity of TCR beta per million T cells declined in a roughly linear way with age.

Isolating PBMCs gave at least 6.5 million of these cells per sample. The source material was blood. The chain carries TRBV7-7 and TRBJ2-7; D is possibly TRBD1 (6 bases). This TCR was sampled from a man in his late teens or twenties in good health. CDR3 loop: CASSLAQGREQYF. CDR3 DNA: TGTGCCAGCAGCTTAGCCCAGGGGCGCGAGCAGTACTTC.